This is a list of T cell receptor beta chains from one sample in a study of blood T cells in healthy people across ages. Using its own MiXCR run on the 5' RACE reads, TCRdb lists one record per CDR3 protein. The repertoire consists of 550,000 to 750,000 distinct CDR3 sequences, with more than 20% occurring once and the leading ten covering around 3.4%. Sequenced material: blood. These receptors came from a man in his 70s in good health. CDR3s include the opening cysteine and the closing phenylalanine or tryptophan. D genes are given only for firm matches. Clone size is shown for a subset of rows, as once, few, many or a class of expanded clone.

j_call,d_call,v_call,clone_size,cdr3_aa,cdr3_nt
TRBJ2-2,.,TRBV6-2/TRBV6-3,few,CASSSRYTGELFF,TGTGCCAGCAGTTCCCGATACACCGGGGAGCTGTTTTTT
TRBJ2-1,.,TRBV20-1,.,CSARGLGESDEQFF,TGCAGTGCTAGAGGTCTGGGGGAATCGGATGAGCAGTTCTTC
TRBJ2-4,.,TRBV20-1,few,CSAYAQNIQYF,TGCAGTGCTTACGCCCAGAACATTCAGTACTTC
TRBJ2-4,TRBD1,TRBV14,.,CASSQATGGLKDIQYF,TGTGCCAGCAGCCAGGCGACAGGGGGGTTAAAGGACATTCAGTACTTC
TRBJ2-5,.,TRBV7-2,.,CASSLSAAVGQYF,TGTGCCAGCAGCTTATCCGCGGCGGTAGGGCAGTACTTC
TRBJ2-7,TRBD2,TRBV6-2/TRBV6-3,.,CASSSTGLAGVVLSEQYF,TGTGCCAGCAGCTCAACCGGACTAGCGGGAGTCGTCTTGAGTGAGCAGTACTTC
TRBJ2-5,.,TRBV28,few,CASSPLPRLQETQYF,TGTGCCAGCAGTCCCCTCCCCAGGCTCCAAGAGACCCAGTACTTC
TRBJ2-1,TRBD2,TRBV5-1,.,CASSLRISSGLSYNEQFF,TGCGCCAGCAGCTTGCGGATCTCTAGCGGACTCTCCTACAATGAGCAGTTCTTC
TRBJ2-2,.,TRBV12-3/TRBV12-4,.,CASNPWRSNTGELFF,TGTGCCAGCAACCCCTGGAGATCGAACACCGGGGAGCTGTTTTTT
TRBJ2-3,.,TRBV5-1,few,CASSLGPGRSTDTQYF,TGCGCCAGCAGCTTGGGTCCGGGAAGGAGCACAGATACGCAGTATTTT
TRBJ2-5,TRBD1,TRBV2,many,CASSESATGLTQYF,TGTGCCAGCAGTGAATCAGCGACAGGGTTAACCCAGTACTTC
TRBJ2-5,TRBD2,TRBV10-3,few,CASNSAGEETQYF,TGTGCCAGCAACTCAGCGGGAGAGGAGACCCAGTACTTC
TRBJ2-7,.,TRBV3-1,few,CASSQDLVETYEQYF,TGTGCCAGCAGCCAAGATCTGGTGGAAACCTACGAGCAGTACTTC
TRBJ2-1,.,TRBV6-6,few,CASSRDIGLFWFF,TGTGCCAGCAGCCGGGACATTGGGCTCTTTTGGTTCTTC
TRBJ2-5,.,TRBV27,many,CASSLQGRWETQYF,TGTGCCAGCAGTCTACAGGGGAGGTGGGAGACCCAGTACTTC
TRBJ2-3,TRBD2,TRBV28,few,CASGTSGRLEGTDTQYF,TGTGCCAGCGGGACTAGCGGGAGGTTGGAGGGCACAGATACGCAGTATTTT
TRBJ1-5,TRBD1,TRBV2,few,CASRGQVNQPQHF,TGTGCCAGCCGTGGACAGGTCAATCAGCCCCAGCATTTT
TRBJ1-2,.,TRBV28,few,CASDSTGVLYGYTF,TGTGCCAGCGATTCCACAGGAGTTCTCTATGGCTACACCTTC
TRBJ2-3,.,TRBV24-1,.,CATSDDRRTDTQYF,TGTGCCACCAGTGATGACAGACGCACAGATACGCAGTATTTT
TRBJ2-1,.,TRBV6-1,few,CASSEMGGYGQSQFF,TGTGCCAGCAGTGAAATGGGTGGTTATGGACAGTCGCAGTTCTTC
TRBJ2-7,.,TRBV20-1,few,CSARALGSGYEQYF,TGCAGTGCTAGAGCACTAGGTTCGGGCTACGAGCAGTACTTC
TRBJ2-3,.,TRBV4-3,.,CASSQELNTDTQYF,TGCGCCAGCAGCCAAGAGTTGAACACAGATACGCAGTATTTT
TRBJ2-5,.,TRBV3-1,.,CASSQGLGKWGETQYF,TGTGCCAGCAGCCAAGGCCTCGGGAAATGGGGAGAGACCCAGTACTTC
TRBJ2-2,TRBD1,TRBV30,many,CAWRERGHSTGELFF,TGTGCCTGGAGGGAAAGGGGGCATTCCACCGGGGAGCTGTTTTTT
TRBJ2-1,.,TRBV2,.,CASSVYVGSGNEQFF,TGTGCCAGCAGTGTATATGTGGGATCGGGCAATGAGCAGTTCTTC
TRBJ2-5,.,TRBV11-2,few,CASSLDRRQGGAETQYF,TGTGCCAGCAGCTTAGATCGGAGACAGGGAGGGGCAGAGACCCAGTACTTC
TRBJ2-1,.,TRBV20-1,few,CSGTFLNEQFF,TGCAGTGGGACATTCCTCAATGAGCAGTTCTTC
TRBJ1-5,TRBD1,TRBV3-1,.,CASSQERDSNQPQHF,TGTGCCAGCAGCCAAGAGCGGGACAGTAATCAGCCCCAGCATTTT
TRBJ2-1,.,TRBV3-1,many,CASSPAASTYNEQFF,TGTGCCAGCAGCCCTGCTGCCAGTACCTACAATGAGCAGTTCTTC
TRBJ2-7,.,TRBV21-1,.,CASKSEQYF,TGTGCCAGCAAGTCCGAGCAGTACTTC
TRBJ2-7,.,TRBV28,.,CASSRWVPSYEQYF,TGTGCCAGCAGTCGGTGGGTGCCCTCCTACGAGCAGTACTTC
TRBJ2-1,TRBD2,TRBV28,.,CAGSPDTPGGNEQFF,TGTGCCGGGAGCCCAGACACACCGGGAGGCAATGAGCAGTTCTTC
TRBJ1-1,.,TRBV12-3/TRBV12-4,once,CASILGGWTEAFF,TGTGCCAGCATCTTGGGCGGGTGGACTGAAGCTTTCTTT
TRBJ2-7,TRBD1,TRBV19,.,CASSTGDSGSYEQYF,TGTGCCAGTTCGACAGGGGACAGCGGATCCTACGAGCAGTACTTC
TRBJ2-7,.,TRBV7-8,few,CASSHPGPYEQYF,TGTGCCAGCAGCCACCCAGGGCCCTACGAGCAGTACTTC
TRBJ1-5,.,TRBV20-1,few,CSASLRGSNSNQPQHF,TGCAGTGCTAGTCTTCGGGGTTCTAATAGCAATCAGCCCCAGCATTTT
TRBJ2-1,TRBD1,TRBV7-9,few,CASSSSRDRVYNEQFF,TGTGCCAGCAGCTCCTCCCGGGACAGGGTTTACAATGAGCAGTTCTTC
TRBJ2-2,TRBD2,TRBV7-9,few,CASIKGLAGLYTGELFF,TGTGCCAGCATCAAAGGACTAGCGGGATTGTACACCGGGGAGCTGTTTTTT
TRBJ2-1,.,TRBV19,.,CASSIGFGSSSYNEQFF,TGTGCCAGTAGTATAGGATTCGGATCGAGCTCCTACAATGAGCAGTTCTTC
TRBJ1-5,.,TRBV21-1,.,CASSKGQVDSNQPQHF,TGTGCCAGCAGCAAAGGGCAGGTAGATAGCAATCAGCCCCAGCATTTT
TRBJ2-5,TRBD2,TRBV5-5,.,CASSLAIREGQETQYF,TGTGCCAGCAGCTTGGCCATACGGGAGGGTCAAGAGACCCAGTACTTC
TRBJ1-1,.,TRBV9,.,CASSVAQGNTEAFF,TGTGCCAGCAGCGTAGCACAGGGGAACACTGAAGCTTTCTTT
TRBJ2-1,.,TRBV12-3/TRBV12-4,.,CASDLKRSSYNEQFF,TGTGCCAGCGATTTGAAGCGGAGCTCCTACAATGAGCAGTTCTTC
TRBJ2-7,TRBD2,TRBV4-1,.,CASSQEAGTMNYEQYF,TGCGCCAGCAGCCAAGAAGCCGGGACTATGAACTACGAGCAGTACTTC
TRBJ2-1,.,TRBV5-1,.,CASRAIRGGENYNEQFF,TGCGCCAGCAGGGCTATCCGGGGCGGAGAGAACTACAATGAGCAGTTCTTC